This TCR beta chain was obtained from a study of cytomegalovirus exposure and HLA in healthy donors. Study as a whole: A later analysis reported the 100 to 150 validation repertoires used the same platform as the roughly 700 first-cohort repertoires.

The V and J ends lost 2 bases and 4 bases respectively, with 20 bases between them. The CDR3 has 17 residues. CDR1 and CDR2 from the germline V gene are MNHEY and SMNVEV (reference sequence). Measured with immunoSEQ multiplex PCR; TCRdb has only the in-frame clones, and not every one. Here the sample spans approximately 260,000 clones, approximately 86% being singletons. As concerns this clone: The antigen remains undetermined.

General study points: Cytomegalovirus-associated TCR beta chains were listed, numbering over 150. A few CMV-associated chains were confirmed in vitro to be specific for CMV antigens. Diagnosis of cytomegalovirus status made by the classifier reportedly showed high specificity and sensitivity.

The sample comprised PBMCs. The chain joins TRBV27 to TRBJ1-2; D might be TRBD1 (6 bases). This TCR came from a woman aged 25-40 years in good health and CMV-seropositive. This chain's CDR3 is CASSLVQTGRIIYGYTF. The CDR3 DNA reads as TGTGCCAGCAGTTTAGTTCAGACAGGCCGGATAATCTATGGCTACACCTTC.